This paragraph reports one T cell receptor beta chain. The antigen is undetermined. It was with 60 Vbeta and 13 Jbeta primers that the PCR ran. Original data processing: It was a later analysis that counted around 85 million unique TCR beta chains, of which roughly 11 million were shared. TCRdb keeps only in-frame clones here, not all; method: immunoSEQ multiplex PCR. The V and J calls and the clone size are those of that table, but D and trimming were determined from the DNA. The sample yields about 37,000 clones, around 69% seen once. This CDR3 is 15 amino acids long. V was cut by 0 bases and J by 3 bases, with 12 bases left in between. Germline assignment: CDR1 LNHDA and CDR2 SQIVND (reference sequence). The data are from a study of cytomegalovirus exposure and HLA in healthy donors. General observations from the study: Common viral pathogens seemed to be connected with several of the most significant clusters, according to a later analysis.

Sequencing was done on a sample of PBMCs. The chain links TRBV19 to TRBJ2-7, with D possibly matching TRBD1 (5 bases). The receptor comes from a man in his thirties or forties in good health and CMV-seronegative. The CDR3 sequence: CASSIDSAGIYEQYF. Written as DNA, the CDR3 is TGTGCCAGTAGTATAGATTCAGCAGGGATCTACGAGCAGTACTTC.